A single sample gave rise to the 17 T cell receptor beta chains below, sequenced in a study of T cell repertoires in cytomegalovirus infection. MiXCR was run by TCRdb on the reads, yielding one entry per CDR3 protein. The sample lists 200,000 to 250,000 distinct CDR3 sequences, about 20% occurring once. Sequencing was carried out using CD8+ T cells from PBMCs. All receptors derive from a human donor in good health (CMV status not recorded). Some clones in this sample may be carry-over from other donors' samples.

The rearrangement uses TRBV9 and TRBJ2-4; either TRBD1 or TRBD2 may fit D (6 bases each). The CDR3 consists of 13 residues. Trimming pared 0 bases from V and 9 bases from J, leaving 10 bases between. CDR1 is SGDLS, CDR2 YYNGEE, per germline. This CDR3 is CASSVGGASIQYF. CDR3 coding DNA: TGTGCCAGCAGCGTAGGGGGGGCGAGCATTCAGTACTTC. Full variable domain (missing parts from reference TRBV9 and TRBJ2-4): DSGVTQTPKHLITATGQRVTLRCSPRSGDLSVYWYQQSLDQGLQFLIQYYNGEERAKGNILERFSAQQFPDLHSELNLSSLELGDSALYFCASSVGGASIQYFGAGTRLSVL.

This clonotype has a handful of counts. CDR3 DNA sequence: TGTGCCATCAGTGAGTCATGGGGGCGAAGGGATCAGCCCCAGCATTTT. Its protein product is CAISESWGRRDQPQHF. The rearrangement joins TRBV10-3 to TRBJ1-5, with D perhaps matching TRBD1 (6 bases). V lost 0 bases to trimming and J lost 5 bases, with 14 bases between them. The CDR3 has 16 residues. Germline V lookup: CDR1 ENHRY, CDR2 SYGVKD.

The rearrangement uses TRBV12-3 or TRBV12-4 and TRBJ2-1; TRBD2 aligns across 15 bases. The CDR3 consists of 14 residues. The V gene end was trimmed by 5 bases and the J gene end by 11 bases; junction bases not matched to a gene: 4. CDR3 region: CASSQGLAGGKQFF. CDR3 DNA sequence: TGTGCCAGCAGTCAGGGACTAGCGGGGGGAAAGCAGTTCTTC.

V and J are TRBV3-1 and TRBJ2-1; D is possibly TRBD2 (7 bases). CDR1 LGHDT and CDR2 YNNKEL come from the germline V gene (reference sequence). V gave up 0 bases and J gave up 2 bases, with 17 bases separating them. The CDR3 runs to 18 residues. The CDR3 DNA reads TGTGCCAGCAGCCAAGATCTGGGGGGGGGCTTCGCCTACAATGAGCAGTTCTTC. Residues: CASSQDLGGGFAYNEQFF.

This clonotype was seen a handful of times. The chain has TRBV28 and TRBJ2-5; 7 bases line up with TRBD1. J lost 5 bases, V lost 2 bases, and 8 bases had no gene match. Germline V gene lookup returns CDR1 MDHEN and CDR2 SYDVKM. The CDR3 sequence is 15 residues long. CDR3 amino acids: CASSLHRGSRETQYF. In DNA form, the CDR3 reads TGTGCCAGCAGTTTACACAGGGGATCTCGGGAGACCCAGTACTTC.

The chain carries TRBV28 and TRBJ1-2; the D gene is possibly TRBD1 (6 bases). Trimming took off 6 bases at V and 8 bases at J, with 19 bases between the two ends. Germline loops: CDR1 MDHEN, CDR2 SYDVKM. The CDR3 sequence is 14 residues long. CDR3 protein: CASRGRGRGLGYTF. CDR3 DNA: TGTGCCAGCAGGGGCCGGGGCAGGGGACTGGGCTACACCTTC.

To note about this clonotype: This clone may be a read error of a much larger clone one base away. The V and J genes are TRBV6-5 and TRBJ2-1; 7 bases fit TRBD2. Per the germline V gene, CDR1 is MNHEY and CDR2 is SVGAGI. The CDR3 spans 15 residues. Written as DNA, the CDR3 is TGTGCCAGCAGCGCCTTGGCAGGGAGGGTCAATGGGCAGTTCTTC. This sequence encodes CASSALAGRVNGQFF.

The rearrangement joins TRBV15 to TRBJ2-7, with D tentatively TRBD1 (5 bases). The CDR3 is 13 residues long. The V and J ends lost 5 bases and 4 bases respectively, with 12 bases between them. The germline CDR1 and CDR2 sequences are LNHNV and YYDKDF (reference sequence). The DNA of the CDR3 is TGTGCCACCAGCGAGGCAAGGGGTTACGAGCAGTACTTC. Translating it yields CATSEARGYEQYF.

The V and J genes are TRBV7-9 and TRBJ2-4; 7 nucleotides agree with TRBD1. The V gene's germline CDR1 is SEHNR and CDR2 FQNEAQ (reference sequence). CDR3 length: 14 amino acids. V lost 5 bases, J lost 5 bases, and 6 bases stayed unmatched. CDR3 bases: TGTGCCAGCAGCGGCAGGACAGGCGAAAACATTCAGTACTTC. Its translation: CASSGRTGENIQYF.

This clonotype was seen a handful of times. The V and J genes are TRBV28 and TRBJ1-2, with 7 nucleotides matching TRBD1. Per germline, CDR1 MDHEN and CDR2 SYDVKM. CDR3 length: 17 amino acids. The junction had 21 bases not matched to a gene; V was cut back by 6 bases and J by 8 bases. The CDR3 spells CASSSLGTVLPPGGYTF. The CDR3 DNA sequence: TGTGCCAGCAGCTCCCTGGGGACAGTCCTCCCACCCGGGGGCTACACCTTC.

V gene TRBV4-1 combines with J gene TRBJ1-2; D gene ambiguous. Between the trimmed V and J ends, which lost 3 bases and 1 base, there was a span of 12 bases. The CDR3 length is 15 residues. CDR1 and CDR2 from the germline V gene are MGHRA and YSYEKL. The CDR3 loop is CASSQMGLGNYGYTF. The DNA of the CDR3 is TGCGCCAGCAGCCAGATGGGGTTAGGTAACTATGGCTACACCTTC.

This clonotype turned up a few times. The chain uses TRBV20-1 and TRBJ1-1, with no clear D. The CDR3 is 12 residues long. Germline lookup yields CDR1 DFQATT and CDR2 SNEGSKA (reference sequence). With 6 bases removed from V and 3 bases from J, the gap between germline ends came to 11 bases. As DNA, the CDR3 is TGCAGTGCCCTGACGGGTTACACTGAAGCTTTCTTT. It is translated as CSALTGYTEAFF.

There are many counts of this clonotype. V gene TRBV28 combines with J gene TRBJ1-1; 11 bases fit TRBD1. This CDR3 region has 13 residues. The germline gives CDR1 MDHEN, CDR2 SYDVKM. Trimming at V came to 9 bases and at J to 4 bases, leaving 4 bases not matched to a gene. The CDR3 loop reads CASGQGAITEAFF. As DNA, the CDR3 is TGTGCCAGTGGACAGGGGGCGATCACTGAAGCTTTCTTT. Drawing the rest from reference TRBV28 and TRBJ1-1, the complete variable domain is DVKVTQSSRYLVKRTGEKVFLECVQDMDHENMFWYRQDPGLGLRLIYFSYDVKMKEKGDIPEGYSVSREKKERFSLILESASTNQTSMYLCASGQGAITEAFFGQGTRLTVV.

The rearrangement joins TRBV2 to TRBJ2-7, with 11 bases fitting TRBD2. Germline V gene lookup returns CDR1 SNHLY and CDR2 FYNNEI. The CDR3 is made up of 13 amino acids. V dropped 10 bases and J dropped 2; count of bases not matched to a gene: 4. CDR3 loop: CATSGGLTYEQYF. In DNA, the CDR3 is TGTGCCACTAGCGGGGGGCTCACCTACGAGCAGTACTTC.

Ten or more counts support this clonotype. CDR3 coding DNA: TGTGCCAGTGGTGCTTCCGGGACTAGCGGGGGGCCGTACTACGAGCAGTACTTC. This sequence encodes CASGASGTSGGPYYEQYF. The chain links TRBV19 to TRBJ2-7, with 15 bases fitting TRBD2. Germline V lookup: CDR1 LNHDA, CDR2 SQIVND (reference sequence). The CDR3 is 18 residues long. Losses at the gene ends were 8 bases for V and 3 bases for J; bases not matched to a gene: 14.

The V gene is TRBV25-1, the J gene TRBJ2-1; the D gene is possibly TRBD2 (6 bases). Trimming cost V 4 bases and J 6 bases, with 16 bases left between them. The V gene's germline CDR1 is MGHDK and CDR2 SYGVNS. This CDR3 has 15 residues. The CDR3 DNA reads as TGTGCCAGCAGTGTTGGGGGAGGCCCTTTCAATGAGCAGTTCTTC. Translated: CASSVGGGPFNEQFF.

The V call is TRBV25-1, the J call TRBJ1-6; no firm D call. Germline lookup yields CDR1 MGHDK and CDR2 SYGVNS. V shed 0 bases and J shed 8 bases, with 2 bases lying between them. This CDR3 is 12 amino acids long. The CDR3 coding sequence is TGTGCCAGCAGTGAATACCATTCACCCCTCCACTTT. This sequence encodes CASSEYHSPLHF.